These T cell receptor beta chains were read from a single sample in a study of CD8 T cells in Susac syndrome. TCRdb fed the immunoSEQ multiplex PCR reads into MiXCR, producing one record per CDR3 protein. The sample contains fewer than 350,000 distinct CDR3 sequences, over 75% of which appear only once. Sequencing used CD8+ T cells from PBMCs. These receptor sequences come from a human donor with multiple sclerosis. The CDR3 runs from the conserved cysteine through the conserved F or W. A D gene is named only where the DNA matches it firmly. Size is stated for part of the rows, as once, few or many counts, or as a class when the clone is expanded.

V	size	J	D	DNA	CDR3
TRBV19	-	TRBJ1-2	-	TGTGCCAGCGGGGGCCTCTATGGCTACACCTTC	CASGGLYGYTF
TRBV6-2/TRBV6-3	-	TRBJ2-6	TRBD1	TGTGCCAGCAGTTACAAGGTCGGACAGGGAGGATCTGGGGCCAACGTCCTGACTTTC	CASSYKVGQGGSGANVLTF
TRBV14	once	TRBJ2-1	-	TGTGCCAGCAGCCAAGAACCAGCCCCCGAGCAGTTCTTC	CASSQEPAPEQFF
TRBV11-2	-	TRBJ2-6	TRBD2	TGTGCCAGCAGGGGACTAGGGAGCTCTGGGGCCAACGTCCTGACTTTC	CASRGLGSSGANVLTF
TRBV3-1	once	TRBJ2-1	-	TGTGCCAGCAGCCCCTTTGGCCCAGGTCTCAATGAGCAGTTCTTC	CASSPFGPGLNEQFF
TRBV5-1	once	TRBJ2-7	-	TGCGCCAGCAGCTTGACCGCCATTGGTGAATACGAGCAGTACTTC	CASSLTAIGEYEQYF
TRBV5-6	-	TRBJ1-1	-	TGTGCCAGCAGCTCCAGGGGAAGCATGAACACTGAAGCTTTCTTT	CASSSRGSMNTEAFF
TRBV28	-	TRBJ2-7	TRBD1	TGTGCCAGCAGACTGGGACAGGCCTACGAGCAGTACTTC	CASRLGQAYEQYF
TRBV24-1	-	TRBJ2-2	TRBD1	TGTGCCATACCGGGGGACAGGTACACCGGGGAGCTGTTTTTT	CAIPGDRYTGELFF
TRBV6-4	-	TRBJ2-3	-	TGTGCCAGCACTCCACCTCATCGTTCCCTTCCTCGGGATACGCAGTATTTT	CASTPPHRSLPRDTQYF
TRBV28	-	TRBJ2-4	-	TGTGCCAGCAAACCCTGGGGGGATGGTGGCATTCAGTACTTC	CASKPWGDGGIQYF
TRBV2	-	TRBJ2-1	-	TGTGCCAGCAGAAGGAGACAGACAAACAATGAGCAGTTCTTC	CASRRRQTNNEQFF
TRBV20-1	-	TRBJ2-1	TRBD1	TGCAGTGCCCCTTGGCAGGGGGTTATCGGCAATGAGCAGTTCTTC	CSAPWQGVIGNEQFF
TRBV29-1	-	TRBJ2-7	-	TGCAGCGTTGGGCTAATCGATGGGGACTTGGAGCAGTACTTC	CSVGLIDGDLEQYF
TRBV28	-	TRBJ1-5	-	TGTGCCAGCAGAGGCACCTTCAATCAGCCCCAGCATTTT	CASRGTFNQPQHF
TRBV2	-	TRBJ2-1	TRBD2	TGTGCCAGCAGGGCCTCTAGCGGGGCTAACAATGAGCAGTTCTTC	CASRASSGANNEQFF
TRBV6-2/TRBV6-3	few	TRBJ2-1	-	TGTGCCAGCAATGAGCAGTTCTTC	CASNEQFF
TRBV7-9	few	TRBJ2-1	-	TGTGCCAGCAGCTTAGAGCAGGGGTCCTACAATGAGCAGTTCTTC	CASSLEQGSYNEQFF
TRBV5-6	few	TRBJ2-6	-	TGTGCCAGCAGCGTTTCTGGGGCCAACGTCCTGACTTTC	CASSVSGANVLTF
TRBV7-6	-	TRBJ2-7	-	TGTGCCAGCAGCTTTATGGCGAATGAGCAGTACTTC	CASSFMANEQYF
TRBV5-5	-	TRBJ1-1	-	TGTGCCAGCAGCTGGGGACAAGTCCTTCCTGCCGAAGCTTTCTTT	CASSWGQVLPAEAFF
TRBV29-1	-	TRBJ2-1	TRBD2	TGCAGCGTTGATTTTACCGGGACTAGCGGACTAAACGAGCAGTTCTTC	CSVDFTGTSGLNEQFF
TRBV29-1	-	TRBJ1-1	-	TGCAGCGTTTCTGAAGGGCCAAACACTGAAGCTTTCTTT	CSVSEGPNTEAFF
TRBV5-4	-	TRBJ2-1	TRBD2	TGTGCCAGCAGCACCCCCGGGACTAGCGGGGTCAATGAGCAGTTCTTC	CASSTPGTSGVNEQFF
TRBV5-6	-	TRBJ2-7	TRBD1	TGTGCCAGCAGCACCGGGACAGGTAGATGGTACGAGCAGTACTTC	CASSTGTGRWYEQYF
TRBV20-1	-	TRBJ2-1	TRBD2	TGCAGTGCCCCCGGGACTAGCAATAATGAGCAGTTCTTC	CSAPGTSNNEQFF
TRBV7-8	-	TRBJ2-3	-	TGTGCCAGCAGCTTAGCGGCCGGAACGTCCGATACGCAGTATTTT	CASSLAAGTSDTQYF
TRBV19	-	TRBJ2-1	-	TGTGCCAGTAGTTTGGCCGAGGGAATATTCGAGCAGTTCTTC	CASSLAEGIFEQFF
TRBV28	-	TRBJ1-5	TRBD1	TGTGCCAGCAGTGTAACAGGGGGAGTGTGGGGTCAGCCCCAGCATTTT	CASSVTGGVWGQPQHF
TRBV11-2	few	TRBJ1-1	-	TGTGCCAGCAGCTTAGTGACGGGATGGGGCACTGAAGCTTTCTTT	CASSLVTGWGTEAFF
TRBV27	-	TRBJ2-7	TRBD1	TGTGCCAGCAGTTCCGGGACAGGGTTCCACGAGCAGTACTTC	CASSSGTGFHEQYF
TRBV12-5	-	TRBJ2-1	-	TGTGCTAGTGCCGAGATTAACTACAATGAGCAGTTCTTC	CASAEINYNEQFF
TRBV7-9	-	TRBJ2-1	-	TGTGCCAGCAGCTTAGGAGGGGGGGGGATCGACTACAATGAGCAGTTCTTC	CASSLGGGGIDYNEQFF
TRBV30	few	TRBJ2-3	TRBD2	TGTGCCTGGTGGGGCGGGGGGGCCACAGATACGCAGTATTTT	CAWWGGGATDTQYF
TRBV29-1	-	TRBJ2-1	-	TGCAGCGTTGATCTACAGGTCGCAATCTATGAGCAGTTCTTC	CSVDLQVAIYEQFF
TRBV14	-	TRBJ1-3	-	TGTGCCAGCAGCCAGTTTCCCTCTGGAAACACCATATATTTT	CASSQFPSGNTIYF
TRBV5-1	-	TRBJ2-2	TRBD2	TGCGCCAACTGGGGGACGGAAACTAGCGGGGCCCGCAGGGGCACCGGGGAGCTGTTTTTT	CANWGTETSGARRGTGELFF
TRBV2	few	TRBJ2-2	-	TGTGCCAGCAGTGAGGTGGGGGGCCCCGGGGAGCTGTTTTTT	CASSEVGGPGELFF
TRBV4-3	-	TRBJ2-3	-	TGCGCCAGCAGCCAAAAGTCCCCGGGGGAGCCAGATACGCAGTATTTT	CASSQKSPGEPDTQYF
TRBV20-1	-	TRBJ2-1	TRBD2	TGCAGTGCTAGAGACCCGGGACTAGCGGGGGGCCTTCTGGATGAGCAGTTCTTC	CSARDPGLAGGLLDEQFF
TRBV30	-	TRBJ2-7	TRBD2	TGTGCCTGGCGGGGGGGGGTCGGACAGAATTCGCGCCACCACTACGAGCAGTACTTC	CAWRGGVGQNSRHHYEQYF
TRBV3-1	once	TRBJ2-1	TRBD2	TGTGCCAGCAGCCTATTAGCGGGAGGGCCCCCCTCCTACAATGAGCAGTTCTTC	CASSLLAGGPPSYNEQFF
TRBV11-2	-	TRBJ2-1	-	TGTGCCAGCAGCTTAGAGGGGGGAAATGAGCAGTTCTTC	CASSLEGGNEQFF
TRBV20-1	-	TRBJ2-7	TRBD1	TGCAGTGCTAGCCTGACGACAGGGGGCTACGAGCAGTACTTC	CSASLTTGGYEQYF
TRBV4-1	-	TRBJ2-7	-	TGCGCCAGCAGCCAGACAGGAGGGAACTACGAGCAGTACTTC	CASSQTGGNYEQYF
TRBV7-9	few	TRBJ2-3	-	TGTGCCAGCAGCTTTAGCACCTACACAGATACGCAGTATTTT	CASSFSTYTDTQYF
TRBV27	-	TRBJ2-7	TRBD1	TGTGCCAGCAGGGGACAGCCCTACGAGCAGTACTTC	CASRGQPYEQYF
TRBV29-1	few	TRBJ1-2	-	TGCAGCGTTGAAGGTAGTGGGGCTAACTATGGCTACACCTTC	CSVEGSGANYGYTF
TRBV7-9	-	TRBJ2-3	-	TGTGCCAGCAGCTATACAGGCGCCCTAACGGGTGGGCAGTATTTT	CASSYTGALTGGQYF
TRBV9	-	TRBJ2-3	-	TGTGCCAGCAGCGTAGACTGGGACACAGATACGCAGTATTTT	CASSVDWDTDTQYF
TRBV3-1	-	TRBJ2-3	TRBD2	TGTGCCAGCAGCCAAAAGACTAGCATAACAGATACGCAGTATTTT	CASSQKTSITDTQYF
TRBV18	-	TRBJ2-1	TRBD2	TGTGCCAGCTCACCATTTCGGCGGGGGAACAATGAGCAGTTCTTC	CASSPFRRGNNEQFF
TRBV7-9	-	TRBJ1-1	TRBD1	TGTGCCAGCAGCATGACAGGGTTGAACACTGAAGCTTTCTTT	CASSMTGLNTEAFF
TRBV19	-	TRBJ1-1	-	TGTGCCAGTAGCCTAGCTATGGGGGGCACGGACACTGAAGCTTTCTTT	CASSLAMGGTDTEAFF
TRBV9	-	TRBJ1-1	-	TGTGCCAGCAGCGTTACTTCGGGAACTGAAGCTTTCTTT	CASSVTSGTEAFF
TRBV9	-	TRBJ2-2	-	TGTGCCAGCAGCGTTACTGGCACCGGGGAGCTGTTTTTT	CASSVTGTGELFF
TRBV7-9	-	TRBJ2-1	-	TGTGCCAGCAGCTTACCCCCCGCGGGACCCCTGGACAATGAGCAGTTCTTC	CASSLPPAGPLDNEQFF
TRBV5-6	-	TRBJ1-1	TRBD1	TGTGCCAGCAGCTTGGAGACAGGGCGGATGGGGACCACTGAAGCTTTCTTT	CASSLETGRMGTTEAFF
TRBV5-6	-	TRBJ2-1	TRBD2	TGTGCCAGCAGCTTGGCCGGGACTAGCGGGCCAGGCGGACCCAATGAGCAGTTCTTC	CASSLAGTSGPGGPNEQFF